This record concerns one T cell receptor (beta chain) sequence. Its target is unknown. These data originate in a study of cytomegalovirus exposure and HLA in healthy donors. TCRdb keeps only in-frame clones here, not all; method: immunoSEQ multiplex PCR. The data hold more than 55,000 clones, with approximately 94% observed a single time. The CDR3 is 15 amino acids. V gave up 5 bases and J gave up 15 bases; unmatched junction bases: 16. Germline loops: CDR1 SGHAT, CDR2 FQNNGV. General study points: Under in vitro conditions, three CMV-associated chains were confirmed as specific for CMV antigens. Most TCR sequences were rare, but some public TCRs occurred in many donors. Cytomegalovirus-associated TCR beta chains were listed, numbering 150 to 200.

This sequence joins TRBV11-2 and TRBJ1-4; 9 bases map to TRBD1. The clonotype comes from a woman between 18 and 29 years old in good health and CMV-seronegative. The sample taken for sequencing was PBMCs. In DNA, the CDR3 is TGTGCCAGCAGCCCGATACAGGGGGCGGAGGTTAGGGTGTTTTTT. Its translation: CASSPIQGAEVRVFF.